This TCR beta chain was documented in a study of T cell clonotyping in hematopoietic cell transplantation. Looking at the study overall: Recipients' pretransplant samples followed cytoreduction.

CDR1 SGDLS and CDR2 YYNGEE come from the germline V gene. This CDR3 is 14 amino acids long. Between the trimmed V and J ends, which lost 1 base and 4 bases, there was a span of 8 bases. Findings and caveats of the study: Few recipient clonotypes overlapped donors; over 97% were de novo at given depth. After transplant, recipient diversity fell while pathologically expanded clonotypes grew through day 180.

Libraries were prepared by immunoSEQ multiplex PCR; TCRdb keeps only in-frame clonotypes and omits some of them. The sample contains about 27,000 clones, around 70% of which appear only once. This clone has only one observation. Its antigen remains unidentified. The time point here: recipient sample about 28 days before transplant, after cytoreduction. Recipient blood drawn about 28 days pretransplant and days 30, 100, 180 after. This TCR came from a man aged 50 to 59 with myelodysplastic syndrome. Some clones in this sample may be carry-over from other donors' samples. The chain has TRBV9 and TRBJ2-2; D is possibly TRBD2 (5 bases). The sequenced sample was peripheral blood mononuclear cells, obtained before stem cell transplant. CDR3 DNA sequence: TGTGCCAGCAGCGTACATACTAGCACCGGGGAGCTGTTTTTT. It translates to CASSVHTSTGELFF. Combining the CDR3 with reference TRBV9 and TRBJ2-2 gives the whole variable domain DSGVTQTPKHLITATGQRVTLRCSPRSGDLSVYWYQQSLDQGLQFLIQYYNGEERAKGNILERFSAQQFPDLHSELNLSSLELGDSALYFCASSVHTSTGELFFGEGSRLTVL.